Listed below are T cell receptor beta chains from one sample, sequenced in a study of OX40 agonist ivuxolimab in advanced cancers. This table comes from immunoSEQ multiplex PCR, and its TCRdb copy is limited to in-frame clones, with some not included. This table has about 61,000 clones, about 87% appearing once. The sequences come from CD4+ or CD8+ T cells sorted from blood, collected in a trial of the OX40 agonist ivuxolimab. Receptors originate from an adult with an advanced solid tumor such as melanoma, head and neck, liver or kidney cancer. Both conserved end residues are part of each CDR3. D genes are given only for firm matches. Only some rows state a clone size, as once, few, many or a class for expanded clones.

.	TRBV7-2	TRBJ2-7	.	CASSPAYEQYF	TGTGCCAGCAGCCCTGCCTACGAGCAGTACTTC
.	TRBV4-1	TRBJ2-7	.	CASSQARGSPYEQYF	TGCGCCAGCAGCCAAGCCCGCGGCTCCCCCTACGAGCAGTACTTC
.	TRBV6-5	TRBJ2-3	.	CASLAASTDTQYF	TGTGCCAGCTTAGCGGCTAGCACAGATACGCAGTATTTT
.	TRBV28	TRBJ2-5	.	CASSFRETQHF	TGTGCCAGCAGTTTTCGTGAGACCCAGCACTTC
TRBD1	TRBV11-3	TRBJ1-1	.	CASSSSGGTEAFF	TGTGCCAGCAGCTCATCAGGGGGCACTGAAGCTTTCTTT
.	TRBV11-2	TRBJ2-1	.	CASSSPPLDEQFF	TGTGCCAGCAGTTCCCCCCCTCTCGATGAGCAGTTCTTC
.	TRBV18	TRBJ2-5	.	CASSPIVQGKPQETQYF	TGTGCCAGCTCACCAATTGTGCAGGGAAAACCCCAAGAGACCCAGTACTTC
TRBD1	TRBV30	TRBJ1-2	.	CAWSVRGTAGYTF	TGTGCCTGGAGTGTACGGGGGACAGCTGGCTACACCTTC
TRBD2	TRBV6-1	TRBJ2-7	.	CASSEGASGSLYEQYF	TGTGCCAGCAGTGAGGGGGCTAGCGGGAGTCTGTACGAGCAGTACTTC
TRBD2	TRBV7-6	TRBJ2-3	.	CASSLVPGGLAGNTDTQYF	TGTGCCAGCAGCTTAGTCCCCGGGGGACTAGCGGGGAACACAGATACGCAGTATTTT
.	TRBV28	TRBJ1-4	.	CASSSSGATNEKLFF	TGTGCCAGCAGTTCCAGCGGGGCAACTAATGAAAAACTGTTTTTT
TRBD2	TRBV6-1	TRBJ2-1	.	CASSEALLAVYNEQFF	TGTGCCAGCAGTGAAGCGCTTCTAGCGGTTTACAATGAGCAGTTCTTC
TRBD2	TRBV9	TRBJ2-3	.	CASSVAASGGPSTDTQYF	TGTGCCAGCAGCGTAGCCGCTAGCGGGGGGCCAAGCACAGATACGCAGTATTTT
TRBD1	TRBV5-1	TRBJ1-4	.	CASSQGTGGGYEKLFF	TGCGCCAGCAGCCAAGGGACAGGGGGTGGGTATGAAAAACTGTTTTTT
TRBD1	TRBV2	TRBJ2-1	.	CASSPGQGAYIINEQFF	TGTGCCAGCAGTCCTGGACAGGGCGCCTACATTATCAATGAGCAGTTCTTC
.	TRBV5-4	TRBJ2-7	.	CASSLGGSSYEQYF	TGTGCCAGCAGCTTGGGGGGGAGCTCCTACGAGCAGTACTTC
.	TRBV7-8	TRBJ2-5	.	CASSKNQETQYF	TGTGCCAGCAGCAAGAACCAAGAGACCCAGTACTTC
TRBD1	TRBV11-2	TRBJ2-6	.	CASSPQGAPGANVLTF	TGTGCCAGCAGCCCGCAGGGGGCGCCAGGGGCCAACGTCCTGACTTTC
.	TRBV2	TRBJ2-2	.	CARSPGELFF	TGTGCCCGTTCCCCGGGGGAGCTGTTTTTT
.	TRBV7-9	TRBJ2-2	.	CASSLHLNTGELFF	TGTGCCAGCAGCTTGCACTTGAACACCGGGGAGCTGTTTTTT
.	TRBV11-3	TRBJ2-7	.	CASSLGGTPDYEQYF	TGTGCCAGCAGCTTAGGTGGGACACCAGACTACGAGCAGTACTTC
TRBD1	TRBV4-2	TRBJ1-1	.	CASSQEGQGVGTEAFF	TGTGCCAGCAGCCAAGAGGGACAGGGGGTTGGGACTGAAGCTTTCTTT
.	TRBV5-1	TRBJ2-7	once	CASSPPGTWGEQYF	TGCGCCAGCAGCCCCCCCGGGACCTGGGGCGAGCAGTACTTC
.	TRBV11-2	TRBJ1-2	.	CASSSDSTGGYTF	TGTGCCAGCAGCTCCGACAGTACGGGGGGCTACACCTTC
.	TRBV2	TRBJ1-2	once	CASSESAGPYGYTF	TGTGCCAGCAGTGAATCTGCGGGCCCCTATGGCTACACCTTC
TRBD2	TRBV19	TRBJ2-3	.	CASSIRKGGEDTQYF	TGTGCCAGTAGTATTAGGAAGGGAGGGGAAGATACGCAGTATTTT
.	TRBV6-1	TRBJ2-5	.	CASSGTQYF	TGTGCCAGCAGCGGGACCCAGTACTTC
TRBD1	TRBV2	TRBJ2-1	.	CASSEGDRGWDEQFF	TGTGCCAGCAGTGAAGGGGACAGGGGTTGGGATGAGCAGTTCTTC
TRBD1	TRBV28	TRBJ2-1	.	CASSGDRNEQFF	TGTGCCAGCAGTGGGGACAGGAATGAGCAGTTCTTC
TRBD1	TRBV6-1	TRBJ2-7	.	CASSLRTGGYEQYF	TGTGCCAGCAGTTTACGGACAGGGGGCTACGAGCAGTACTTC
.	TRBV7-8	TRBJ2-7	.	CASSSGLPGGEQYF	TGTGCCAGCAGCTCGGGACTTCCCGGCGGGGAGCAGTACTTC
.	TRBV5-6	TRBJ1-6	.	CASSLGTLAGDRYNSPLHF	TGTGCCAGCAGCTTGGGTACCTTGGCGGGAGACCGGTATAATTCACCCCTCCACTTT